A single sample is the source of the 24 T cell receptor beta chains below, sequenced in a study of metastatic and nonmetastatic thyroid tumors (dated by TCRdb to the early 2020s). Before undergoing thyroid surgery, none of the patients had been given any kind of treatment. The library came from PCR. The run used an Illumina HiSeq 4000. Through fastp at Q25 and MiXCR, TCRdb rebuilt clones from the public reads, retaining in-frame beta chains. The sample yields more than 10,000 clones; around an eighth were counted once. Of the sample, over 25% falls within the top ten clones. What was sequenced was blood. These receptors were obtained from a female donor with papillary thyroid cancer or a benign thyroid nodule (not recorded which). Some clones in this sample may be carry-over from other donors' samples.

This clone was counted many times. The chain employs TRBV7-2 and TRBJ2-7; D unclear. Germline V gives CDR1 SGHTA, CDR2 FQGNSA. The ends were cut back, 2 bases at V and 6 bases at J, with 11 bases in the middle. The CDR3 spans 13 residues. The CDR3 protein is CASSLTQNPEQYF. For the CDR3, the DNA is TGTGCCAGCAGCTTAACTCAGAATCCCGAGCAGTACTTC. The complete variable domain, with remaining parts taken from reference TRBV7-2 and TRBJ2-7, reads GAGVSQSPSNKVTEKGKDVELRCDPISGHTALYWYRQSLGQGLEFLIYFQGNSAPDKSGLPSDRFSAERTGGSVSTLTIQRTQQEDSAVYLCASSLTQNPEQYFGPGTRLTVT.

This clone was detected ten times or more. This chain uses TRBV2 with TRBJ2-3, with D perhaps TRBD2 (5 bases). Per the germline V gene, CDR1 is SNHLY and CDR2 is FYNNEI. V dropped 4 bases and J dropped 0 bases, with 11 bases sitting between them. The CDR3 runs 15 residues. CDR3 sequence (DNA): TGTGCCAGCAGTGGCGGGTGGACTAGCACAGATACGCAGTATTTT. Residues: CASSGGWTSTDTQYF.

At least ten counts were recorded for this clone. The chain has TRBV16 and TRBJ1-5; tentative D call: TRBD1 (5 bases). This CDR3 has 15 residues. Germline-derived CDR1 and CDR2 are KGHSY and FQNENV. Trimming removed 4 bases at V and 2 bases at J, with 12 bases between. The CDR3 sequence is CASSRGGDGNQPQHF. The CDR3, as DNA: TGTGCCAGCAGCCGGGGAGGGGACGGCAATCAGCCCCAGCATTTT.

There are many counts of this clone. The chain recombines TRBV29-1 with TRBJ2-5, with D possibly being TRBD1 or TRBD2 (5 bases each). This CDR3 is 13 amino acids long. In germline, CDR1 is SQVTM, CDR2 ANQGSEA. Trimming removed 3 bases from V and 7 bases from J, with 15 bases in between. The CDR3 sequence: CSVDRQGPGTQYF. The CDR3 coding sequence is TGCAGCGTTGATCGGCAGGGACCAGGGACCCAGTACTTC. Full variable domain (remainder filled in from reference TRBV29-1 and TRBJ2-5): SAVISQKPSRDICQRGTSLTIQCQVDSQVTMMFWYRQQPGQSLTLIATANQGSEATYESGFVIDKFPISRPNLTFSTLTVSNMSPEDSSIYLCSVDRQGPGTQYFGPGTRLLVL.

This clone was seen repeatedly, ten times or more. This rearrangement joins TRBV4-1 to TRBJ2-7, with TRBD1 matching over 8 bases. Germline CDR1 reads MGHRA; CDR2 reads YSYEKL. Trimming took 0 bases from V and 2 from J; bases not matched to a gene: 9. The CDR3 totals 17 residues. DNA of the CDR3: TGCGCCAGCAGCCAAGATAGCCAGGGGGCAAGGGCCTACGAGCAGTACTTC. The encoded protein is CASSQDSQGARAYEQYF.

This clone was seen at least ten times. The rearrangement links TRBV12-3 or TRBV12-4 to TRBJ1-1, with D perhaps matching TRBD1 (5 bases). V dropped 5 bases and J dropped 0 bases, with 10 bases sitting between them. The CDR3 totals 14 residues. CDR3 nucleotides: TGTGCCAGCAGTAACCAGGGAATGAACACTGAAGCTTTCTTT. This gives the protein CASSNQGMNTEAFF.

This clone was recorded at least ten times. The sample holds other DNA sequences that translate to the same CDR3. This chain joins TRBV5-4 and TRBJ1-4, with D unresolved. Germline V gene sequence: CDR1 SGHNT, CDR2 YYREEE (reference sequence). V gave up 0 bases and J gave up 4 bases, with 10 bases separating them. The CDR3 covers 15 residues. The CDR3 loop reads CASSLEAEGNEKLFF. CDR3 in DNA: TGTGCCAGCAGCTTGGAGGCGGAGGGTAATGAAAAACTGTTTTTT.

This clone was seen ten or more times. CDR3 region: CASSLELHQETQYF. The CDR3 DNA is TGCGCCAGCAGCTTGGAACTACACCAAGAGACCCAGTACTTC. The chain is built from TRBV5-1 and TRBJ2-5; D unclear. This CDR3 has 14 residues. Trimming took off 0 bases at V and 0 bases at J, with 6 bases between the two ends. Germline V gives CDR1 SGHRS, CDR2 YFSETQ.

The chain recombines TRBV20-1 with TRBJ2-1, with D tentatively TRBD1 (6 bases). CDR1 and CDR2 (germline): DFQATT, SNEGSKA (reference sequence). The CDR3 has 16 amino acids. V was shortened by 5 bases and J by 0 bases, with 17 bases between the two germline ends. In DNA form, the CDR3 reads TGCAGTGCTCAATCTCCCAGGGGTAGCTCCTACAATGAGCAGTTCTTC. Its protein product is CSAQSPRGSSYNEQFF.

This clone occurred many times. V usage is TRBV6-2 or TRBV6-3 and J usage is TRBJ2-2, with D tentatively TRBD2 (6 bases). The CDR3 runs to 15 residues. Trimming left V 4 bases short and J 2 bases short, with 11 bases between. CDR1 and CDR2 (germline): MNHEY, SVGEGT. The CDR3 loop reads CASSWDSLNTGELFF. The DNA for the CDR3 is TGTGCCAGCAGTTGGGACTCTTTAAACACCGGGGAGCTGTTTTTT.

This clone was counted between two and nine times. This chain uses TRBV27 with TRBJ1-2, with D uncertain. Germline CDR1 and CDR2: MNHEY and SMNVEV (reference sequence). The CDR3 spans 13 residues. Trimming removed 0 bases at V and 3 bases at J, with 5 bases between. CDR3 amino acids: CASSLSADYGYTF. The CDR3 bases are TGTGCCAGCAGTTTATCGGCTGACTATGGCTACACCTTC.

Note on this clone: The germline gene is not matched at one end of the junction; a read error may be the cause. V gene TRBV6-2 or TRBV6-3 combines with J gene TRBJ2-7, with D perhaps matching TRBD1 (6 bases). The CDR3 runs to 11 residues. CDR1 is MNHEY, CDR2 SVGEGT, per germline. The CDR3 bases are TGTGCTAGCATCGAAGGGGGCGAGCAGTACTTC. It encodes CASIEGGEQYF.

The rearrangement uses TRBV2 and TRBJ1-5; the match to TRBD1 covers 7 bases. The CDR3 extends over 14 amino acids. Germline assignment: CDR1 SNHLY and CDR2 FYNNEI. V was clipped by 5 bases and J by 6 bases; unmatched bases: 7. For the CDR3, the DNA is TGTGCCAGCAGTCCGGGACAGCATGGTCAGCCCCAGCATTTT. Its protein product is CASSPGQHGQPQHF.

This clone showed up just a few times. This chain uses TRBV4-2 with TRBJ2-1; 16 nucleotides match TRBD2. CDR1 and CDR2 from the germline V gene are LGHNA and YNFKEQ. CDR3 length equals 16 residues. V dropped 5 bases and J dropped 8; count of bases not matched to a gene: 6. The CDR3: CASSDGTSGGAHEQFF. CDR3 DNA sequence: TGTGCCAGCAGCGACGGGACTAGCGGGGGGGCTCATGAGCAGTTCTTC.

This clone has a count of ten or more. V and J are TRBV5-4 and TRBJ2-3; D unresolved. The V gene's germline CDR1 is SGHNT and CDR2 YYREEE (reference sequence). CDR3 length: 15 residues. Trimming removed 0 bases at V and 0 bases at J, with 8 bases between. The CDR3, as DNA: TGTGCCAGCAGCTTGGCCAAGGGCAGCACAGATACGCAGTATTTT. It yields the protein CASSLAKGSTDTQYF.

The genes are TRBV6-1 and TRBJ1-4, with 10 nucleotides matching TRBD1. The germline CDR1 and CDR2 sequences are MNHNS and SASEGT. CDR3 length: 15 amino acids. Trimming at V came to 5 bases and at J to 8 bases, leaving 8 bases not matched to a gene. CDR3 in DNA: TGTGCCAGCAGTCCCGGGGGGACAGGGGCAGAAAAACTGTTTTTT. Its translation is CASSPGGTGAEKLFF.

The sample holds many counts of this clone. The CDR3 nucleotides are TGTGCCATCAGTGACAACAGGGATGAGCAGTTCTTC. Translating it yields CAISDNRDEQFF. The V gene is TRBV10-3, the J gene TRBJ2-1; D possibly corresponds to TRBD1 (6 bases). The CDR3 has 12 amino acids. Trimming removed 3 bases from V and 8 bases from J, with 8 bases in between. Germline values: CDR1 ENHRY, CDR2 SYGVKD.

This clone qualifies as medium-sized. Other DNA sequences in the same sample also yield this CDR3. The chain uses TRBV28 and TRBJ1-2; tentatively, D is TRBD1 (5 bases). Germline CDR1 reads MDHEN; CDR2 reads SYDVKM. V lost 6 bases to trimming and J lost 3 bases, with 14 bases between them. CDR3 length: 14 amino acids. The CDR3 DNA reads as TGTGCCAGCAGATCCCTACAGGCATACTATGGCTACACCTTC. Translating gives CASRSLQAYYGYTF.

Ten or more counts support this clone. The CDR3 here is CASSLGPSSTDTQYF. The CDR3 DNA sequence: TGTGCCAGCAGCTTGGGGCCTTCGAGCACAGATACGCAGTATTTT. The J gene is TRBJ2-3, the V gene TRBV5-6; D gene ambiguous. The CDR3 extends over 15 amino acids. Trimming took off 0 bases at V and 0 bases at J, with 8 bases between the two ends. Germline CDR1 SGHDT, CDR2 YYEEEE.

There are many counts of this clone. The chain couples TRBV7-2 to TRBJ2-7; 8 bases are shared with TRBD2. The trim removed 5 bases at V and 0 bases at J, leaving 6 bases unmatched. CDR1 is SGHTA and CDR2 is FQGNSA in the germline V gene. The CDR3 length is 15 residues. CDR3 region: CASSPTSGPSYEQYF. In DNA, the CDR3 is TGTGCCAGCAGCCCTACTAGCGGCCCCTCCTACGAGCAGTACTTC.

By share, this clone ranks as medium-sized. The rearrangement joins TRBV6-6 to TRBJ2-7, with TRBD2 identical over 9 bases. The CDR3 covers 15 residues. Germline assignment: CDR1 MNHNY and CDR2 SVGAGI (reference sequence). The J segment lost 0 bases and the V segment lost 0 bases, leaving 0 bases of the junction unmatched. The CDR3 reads CASSYSSGSSYEQYF. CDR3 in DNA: TGTGCCAGCAGTTACTCTAGCGGGAGCTCCTACGAGCAGTACTTC.

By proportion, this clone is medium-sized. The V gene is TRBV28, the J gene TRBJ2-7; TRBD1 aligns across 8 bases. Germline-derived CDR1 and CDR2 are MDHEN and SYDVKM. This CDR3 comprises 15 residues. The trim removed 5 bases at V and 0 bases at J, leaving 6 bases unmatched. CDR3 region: CASSPPGQASYEQYF. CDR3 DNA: TGTGCCAGCAGTCCACCGGGACAGGCCTCCTACGAGCAGTACTTC.

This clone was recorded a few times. The CDR3 protein is CASSSYTKLRQGTGELFF. The CDR3 nucleotides are TGTGCCAGCAGCTCATATACTAAACTCCGACAGGGGACCGGGGAGCTGTTTTTT. This chain uses TRBV12-3 or TRBV12-4 with TRBJ2-2; 8 bases are shared with TRBD1. This CDR3 has 18 residues. Losses at the gene ends were 6 bases for V and 5 bases for J; bases not matched to a gene: 17.

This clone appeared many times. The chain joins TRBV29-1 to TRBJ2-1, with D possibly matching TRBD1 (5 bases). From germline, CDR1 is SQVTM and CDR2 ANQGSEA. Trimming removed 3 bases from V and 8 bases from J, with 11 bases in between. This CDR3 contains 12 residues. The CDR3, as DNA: TGCAGCGTTGAGGCCATAGGGGATGAGCAGTTCTTC. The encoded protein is CSVEAIGDEQFF.